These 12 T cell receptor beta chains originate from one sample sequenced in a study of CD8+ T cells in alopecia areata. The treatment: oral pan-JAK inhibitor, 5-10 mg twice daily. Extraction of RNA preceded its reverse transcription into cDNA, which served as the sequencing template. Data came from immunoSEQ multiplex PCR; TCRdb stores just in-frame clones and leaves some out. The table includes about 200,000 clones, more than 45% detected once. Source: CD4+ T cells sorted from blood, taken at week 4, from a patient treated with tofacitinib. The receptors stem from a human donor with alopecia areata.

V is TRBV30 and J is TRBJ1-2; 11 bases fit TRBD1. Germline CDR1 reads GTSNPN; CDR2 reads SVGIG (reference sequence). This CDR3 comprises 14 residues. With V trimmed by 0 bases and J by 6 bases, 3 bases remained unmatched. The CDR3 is CAWSVWDRGDGYTF. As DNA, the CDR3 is TGTGCCTGGAGTGTCTGGGACAGGGGGGATGGCTACACCTTC.

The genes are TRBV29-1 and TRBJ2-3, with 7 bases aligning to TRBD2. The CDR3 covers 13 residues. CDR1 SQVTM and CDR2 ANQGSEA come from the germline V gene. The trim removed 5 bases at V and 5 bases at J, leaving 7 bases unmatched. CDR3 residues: CSVSSAGIDTQYF. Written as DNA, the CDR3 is TGCAGCGTTTCTTCAGCGGGGATAGATACGCAGTATTTT.

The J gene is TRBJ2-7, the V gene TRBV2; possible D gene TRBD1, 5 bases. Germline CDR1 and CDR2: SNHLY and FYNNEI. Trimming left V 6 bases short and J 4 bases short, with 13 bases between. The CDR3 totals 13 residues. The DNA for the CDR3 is TGTGCCAGCAGCCACGCCGCAGGGTACGAGCAGTACTTC. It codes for CASSHAAGYEQYF.

The CDR3 coding sequence is TGCAGCGTGACGGCGTCTTGGGGCTACACCTTC. Residues: CSVTASWGYTF. The gene calls are TRBV29-1 and TRBJ1-2, with D hard to call. Germline loops: CDR1 SQVTM, CDR2 ANQGSEA. The CDR3 is 11 residues long. Trimming pared 6 bases from V and 8 bases from J, leaving 13 bases between.

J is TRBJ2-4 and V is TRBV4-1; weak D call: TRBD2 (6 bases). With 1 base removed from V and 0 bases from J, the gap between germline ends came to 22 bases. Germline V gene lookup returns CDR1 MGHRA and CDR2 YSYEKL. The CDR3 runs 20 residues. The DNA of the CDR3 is TGCGCCAGCAGCCAAGGAGTCCCGGGACTCTTCTATTTAGCCAAAAACATTCAGTACTTC. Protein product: CASSQGVPGLFYLAKNIQYF.

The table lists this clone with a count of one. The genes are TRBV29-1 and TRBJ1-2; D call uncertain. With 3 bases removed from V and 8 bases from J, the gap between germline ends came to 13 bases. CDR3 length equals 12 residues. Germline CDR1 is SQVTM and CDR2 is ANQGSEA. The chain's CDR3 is CSVDEHGAGYTF. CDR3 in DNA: TGCAGCGTTGACGAACACGGTGCGGGCTACACCTTC.

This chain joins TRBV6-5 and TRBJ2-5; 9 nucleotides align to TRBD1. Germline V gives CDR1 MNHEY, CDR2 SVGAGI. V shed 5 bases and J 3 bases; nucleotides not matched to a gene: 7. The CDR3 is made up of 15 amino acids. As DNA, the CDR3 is TGTGCCAGCAGTCCCGGGACAGGGTTTGAAGAGACCCAGTACTTC. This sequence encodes CASSPGTGFEETQYF.

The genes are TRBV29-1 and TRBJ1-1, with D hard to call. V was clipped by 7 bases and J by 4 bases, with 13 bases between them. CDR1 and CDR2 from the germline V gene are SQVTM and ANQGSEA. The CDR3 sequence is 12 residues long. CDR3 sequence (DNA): TGCAGCGCCGGAGGACGTCTCACTGAAGCTTTCTTT. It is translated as CSAGGRLTEAFF.

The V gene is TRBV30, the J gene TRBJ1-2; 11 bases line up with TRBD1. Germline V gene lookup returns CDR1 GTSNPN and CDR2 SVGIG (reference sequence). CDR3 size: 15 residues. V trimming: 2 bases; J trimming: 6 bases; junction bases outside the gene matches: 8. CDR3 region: CAWSPGQGVFDGYTF. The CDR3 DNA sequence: TGTGCCTGGAGTCCGGGACAGGGGGTATTCGATGGCTACACCTTC.

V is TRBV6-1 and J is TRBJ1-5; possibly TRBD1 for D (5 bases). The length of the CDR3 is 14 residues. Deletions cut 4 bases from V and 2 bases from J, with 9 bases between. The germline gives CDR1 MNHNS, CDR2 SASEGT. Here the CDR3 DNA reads TGTGCCAGCAGTGTAGACAGCGGCAATCAGCCCCAGCATTTT. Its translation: CASSVDSGNQPQHF.

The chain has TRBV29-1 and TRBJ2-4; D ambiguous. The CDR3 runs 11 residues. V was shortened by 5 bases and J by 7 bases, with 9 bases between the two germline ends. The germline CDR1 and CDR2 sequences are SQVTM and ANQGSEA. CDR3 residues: CSVPERNIQYF. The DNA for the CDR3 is TGCAGCGTTCCCGAGAGGAACATTCAGTACTTC.

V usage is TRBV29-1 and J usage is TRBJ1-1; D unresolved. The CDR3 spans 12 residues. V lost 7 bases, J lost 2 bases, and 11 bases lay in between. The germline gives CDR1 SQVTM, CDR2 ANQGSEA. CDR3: CSAGKENTEAFF. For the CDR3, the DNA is TGCAGCGCCGGCAAGGAAAACACTGAAGCTTTCTTT.